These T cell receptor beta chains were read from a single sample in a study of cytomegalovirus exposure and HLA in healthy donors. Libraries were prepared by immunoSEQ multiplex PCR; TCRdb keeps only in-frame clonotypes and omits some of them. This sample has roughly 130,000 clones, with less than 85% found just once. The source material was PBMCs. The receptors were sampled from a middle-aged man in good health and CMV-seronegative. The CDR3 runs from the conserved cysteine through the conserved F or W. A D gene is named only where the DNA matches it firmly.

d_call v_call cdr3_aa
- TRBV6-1 CATRTPGETQYF
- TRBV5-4 CASSLASQLENIQYF
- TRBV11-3 CASSRGGFHEQYF
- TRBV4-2 CASSQTRGMSHEQYF
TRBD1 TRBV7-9 CASSPGTGFSNQPQHF
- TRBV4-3 CASSQALQGAKNIQYF
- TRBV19 CASSIGGYRQETQYF
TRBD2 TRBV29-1 CSVGGTGTSTAYEQYF
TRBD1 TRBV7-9 CASSDEGAGNTIYF
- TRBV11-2 CASSLRGSYEQYF
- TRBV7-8 CASSPRDIPYEQYF
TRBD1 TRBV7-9 CSSSLLLGGSNEKLFF
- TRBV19 CASLLRNGNQPQHF
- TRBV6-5 CASSYVGGGQYF
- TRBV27 CASRTTVGYYNEQFF
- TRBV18 CASSPPMGAGSYEQYF
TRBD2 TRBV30 CACRGVWANVLTF
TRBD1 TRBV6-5 CASRTGGGTEAFF
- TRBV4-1 CASSNRVRGNYGYTF
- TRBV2 CASSPHIGGTDTQYF
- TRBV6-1 CASSSGTPGNTIYF
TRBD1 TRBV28 CASSSTGRGRRDYEQYF